These 29 T cell receptor beta chains share one sample of origin, sequenced in a study of patients and donors after allogeneic stem cell transplantation. TCRdb reprocessed the RT-PCR reads via MiXCR and lists one record per CDR3 protein. The profile shows about 24,000 distinct CDR3 sequences, less than 45% of them singletons. Sequencing was carried out using blood, either unsorted or a sorted T cell fraction (not recorded which). The receptors come from a human donor who was either an allogeneic HSCT recipient or a stem cell or donor lymphocyte infusion donor (not recorded which). It is not recorded whose cells these are; they may come from a transplant donor.

The chain carries TRBV27 and TRBJ2-7; perhaps D is TRBD1 or TRBD2 (5 bases each). CDR1 is MNHEY, CDR2 SMNVEV, per germline (reference sequence). CDR3 size: 13 residues. With 0 bases removed from V and 9 bases from J, the gap between germline ends came to 12 bases. The CDR3 DNA sequence: TGTGCCAGCAGTTTATCGTCGGGGCAAAGGCAGTACTTC. Residues: CASSLSSGQRQYF.

This clonotype was recorded a few times. The chain has TRBV7-9 and TRBJ2-5; the D is unclear. The V gene's germline CDR1 is SEHNR and CDR2 FQNEAQ (reference sequence). Trimming pared 1 base from V and 2 bases from J, leaving 8 bases between. The CDR3 loop spans 14 amino acids. This CDR3 is CASSLVAAQETQYF. The DNA for the CDR3 is TGTGCCAGCAGCTTAGTGGCTGCTCAAGAGACCCAGTACTTC.

This clonotype has ten or more counts. The gene calls are TRBV6-5 and TRBJ1-2; 8 nucleotides match TRBD1. The CDR3 has 13 residues. In germline, CDR1 is MNHEY, CDR2 SVGAGI. The V and J ends lost 0 bases and 10 bases, in that order; junction bases with no gene match: 4. CDR3 amino acids: CASSYSQGAHYTF. The CDR3 DNA reads as TGTGCCAGCAGTTACTCGCAGGGGGCCCACTACACCTTC.

Only one count was recorded for this clonotype. The chain recombines TRBV29-1 with TRBJ2-4; 8 bases are shared with TRBD2. Trimming removed 7 bases from V and 2 bases from J; junction bases left unmatched: 10. The germline V gene encodes CDR1 SQVTM and CDR2 ANQGSEA. The CDR3 extends over 15 amino acids. CDR3 in amino acids: CSAKPRGATKNIQYF. The DNA of the CDR3 is TGCAGCGCGAAACCGCGGGGGGCTACCAAAAACATTCAGTACTTC.

This clonotype occurred a few times. The chain combines TRBV5-1 with TRBJ2-3; 14 bases are shared with TRBD2. Losses at the gene ends were 3 bases for V and 4 bases for J; bases not matched to a gene: 13. The CDR3 is 19 amino acids. Looked up from germline, CDR1 is SGHRS and CDR2 is YFSETQ. The CDR3 protein is CASSSLTSGRAGDPDTQYF. The CDR3 nucleotides read TGCGCCAGCAGCTCGCTGACTAGCGGGAGGGCCGGTGATCCAGATACGCAGTATTTT.

The sample holds a few counts of this clonotype. J is TRBJ1-5 and V is TRBV20-1; 9 positions agree with TRBD1. Trimming removed 1 base from V and 4 bases from J; junction bases left unmatched: 5. Germline lookup yields CDR1 DFQATT and CDR2 SNEGSKA (reference sequence). This CDR3 is 15 amino acids long. This CDR3 reads CSARGRQGGNQPQHF. The CDR3 DNA reads as TGCAGTGCTAGAGGAAGACAGGGGGGTAATCAGCCCCAGCATTTT.

In this sample, this clonotype turned up a few times. The chain employs TRBV10-1 and TRBJ2-5, with D possibly matching TRBD2 (5 bases). Trimming removed 0 bases at V and 5 bases at J, with 10 bases between. The CDR3 is made up of 14 amino acids. Germline CDR1 WNHNN, CDR2 SYGVQD (reference sequence). Here the CDR3 reads CASSESKRVETQYF. In DNA form, the CDR3 reads TGCGCCAGCAGTGAGTCGAAGAGGGTTGAGACCCAGTACTTC.

CDR3 in amino acids: CASTREIRWNSPLHF. CDR3 sequence (DNA): TGTGCCAGCACCCGAGAGATCCGCTGGAATTCACCCCTCCACTTT. The gene calls are TRBV27 and TRBJ1-6; D unclear. V was shortened by 7 bases and J by 7 bases, with 17 bases between the two germline ends. The CDR3 covers 15 residues. Per germline, CDR1 MNHEY and CDR2 SMNVEV (reference sequence).

V and J are TRBV3-1 and TRBJ1-1, with 8 bases lining up with TRBD1. Losses at the gene ends were 5 bases for V and 2 bases for J; bases not matched to a gene: 10. This CDR3 contains 16 residues. The germline V gene encodes CDR1 LGHDT and CDR2 YNNKEL (reference sequence). Here the CDR3 DNA reads TGTGCCAGCAGCTACAGATTCGGGACAGGTAACACTGAAGCTTTCTTT. Amino acids: CASSYRFGTGNTEAFF.

This clonotype was observed a few times. This chain links TRBV12-3 or TRBV12-4 with TRBJ1-5; TRBD1 might be the D (5 bases). V lost 5 bases to trimming and J lost 0 bases, with 11 bases between them. The CDR3 spans 15 residues. CDR3 loop: CASSTRDVSNQPQHF. The CDR3 nucleotides are TGTGCCAGCAGTACCCGGGACGTTAGCAATCAGCCCCAGCATTTT.

This rearrangement joins TRBV14 to TRBJ1-1; tentative D call: TRBD1 (5 bases). Germline V CDR1 and CDR2: SGHDN, FVKESK. The germline V and J ends were trimmed by 4 bases and 7 bases, with 10 bases remaining between them. This CDR3 is built from 12 residues. CDR3: CASSRGHYEAFF. CDR3 in DNA: TGTGCCAGCAGCCGAGGACATTATGAAGCTTTCTTT.

This chain links TRBV5-1 with TRBJ1-5; the D is unclear. CDR1 and CDR2 (germline): SGHRS, YFSETQ. CDR3 length equals 14 residues. V dropped 2 bases and J dropped 3 bases, with 9 bases sitting between them. The CDR3 loop reads CASSLGSVNQPQHF. The CDR3 nucleotides are TGCGCCAGCAGCTTAGGGTCTGTCAATCAGCCCCAGCATTTT.

The chain joins TRBV3-1 to TRBJ1-6; no clear D gene. The germline V gene encodes CDR1 LGHDT and CDR2 YNNKEL (reference sequence). V shed 2 bases and J shed 3 bases, with 8 bases lying between them. This CDR3 spans 15 amino acids. For the CDR3, the DNA is TGTGCCAGCAGCCAACGGCAGCTCTATAATTCACCCCTCCACTTT. This codes for CASSQRQLYNSPLHF.

This clonotype came up many times. The chain employs TRBV3-1 and TRBJ1-2; perhaps TRBD1 as D (5 bases). The V end was cut by 7 bases, the J end by 7 bases, with 22 bases between. CDR3 length equals 15 residues. CDR1 is LGHDT and CDR2 is YNNKEL in the germline V gene (reference sequence). CDR3 coding DNA: TGTGCCAGCAACGACCCGGGGCGGTCCCCCTTTGGCTACACCTTC. It encodes CASNDPGRSPFGYTF.

The chain couples TRBV6-5 to TRBJ1-5; D is undetermined. V lost 2 bases, J lost 4 bases, and 9 bases lay in between. Germline lookup yields CDR1 MNHEY and CDR2 SVGAGI. The CDR3 spans 14 residues. CDR3 sequence: CASSYDPGNQPQHF. The CDR3 DNA sequence: TGTGCCAGCAGTTACGACCCGGGGAATCAGCCCCAGCATTTT.

The V and J genes are TRBV6-5 and TRBJ1-6, with D tentatively TRBD1 (6 bases). The CDR3 extends over 16 amino acids. V dropped 1 base and J dropped 7 bases, with 14 bases sitting between them. Germline CDR1 reads MNHEY; CDR2 reads SVGAGI. CDR3 in DNA: TGTGCCAGCAGTTACTTAGATGGGGGGCGGAATTCACCCCTCCACTTT. Translated, it gives CASSYLDGGRNSPLHF.

In its sample, this clonotype was seen a few times. This sequence joins TRBV18 and TRBJ1-1; D call uncertain. CDR3 size: 12 residues. Germline V lookup: CDR1 KGHSH, CDR2 LQKENI. The V gene lost 1 base and the J gene lost 4 bases, with 4 bases spanning the gap. In DNA, the CDR3 is TGTGCCAGCTCACCACTTTCCACTGAAGCTTTCTTT. This sequence encodes CASSPLSTEAFF.

V is TRBV25-1 and J is TRBJ2-1; 7 bases align to TRBD1. The ends lost 6 bases at V and 8 bases at J; junction bases unmatched: 10. Germline loops: CDR1 MGHDK, CDR2 SYGVNS. The CDR3 totals 14 residues. CDR3 loop: CASRKVDRQDEQFF. The CDR3 DNA is TGTGCCAGCAGGAAGGTGGACAGGCAAGATGAGCAGTTCTTC.

This clonotype has more than one count but fewer than ten. This rearrangement joins TRBV5-4 to TRBJ1-1; D gene ambiguous. Germline values: CDR1 SGHNT, CDR2 YYREEE (reference sequence). V lost 0 bases, J lost 2 bases, and 8 bases lay in between. The CDR3 sequence is 14 residues long. The CDR3 loop reads CASSLVSVNTEAFF. Here the CDR3 DNA reads TGTGCCAGCAGCTTGGTTTCGGTAAACACTGAAGCTTTCTTT.

This chain links TRBV11-3 with TRBJ2-2; 14 bases align to TRBD2. The V gene's germline CDR1 is SGHNT and CDR2 YENEEA. J gave up 6 bases and V 6 bases, and 0 bases lay outside the gene matches. CDR3 length: 14 amino acids. The CDR3 here is CASRGLAGAGELFF. The CDR3 nucleotides read TGTGCCAGCAGGGGACTAGCGGGAGCCGGGGAGCTGTTTTTT.

The chain carries TRBV29-1 and TRBJ2-3; D possibly matches TRBD1 or TRBD2 (5 bases each). Between the trimmed V and J ends, which lost 3 bases and 6 bases, there was a span of 16 bases. CDR1 is SQVTM, CDR2 ANQGSEA, per germline. This CDR3 spans 14 amino acids. The CDR3 nucleotides are TGCAGCGTTGATGGAAACAGGAGGCGGGATACGCAGTATTTT. Translation gives CSVDGNRRRDTQYF.

This clonotype occurred once. The chain combines TRBV9 with TRBJ1-2; D is undetermined. Trimming took 0 bases from V and 5 from J, leaving 11 bases between them. The CDR3 runs to 14 residues. The germline gives CDR1 SGDLS, CDR2 YYNGEE. CDR3 DNA: TGTGCCAGCAGCGTAGCTAATGTGGGGTATGGCTACACCTTC. Translation: CASSVANVGYGYTF.

The rearrangement joins TRBV27 to TRBJ1-4, with D possibly matching TRBD1 (5 bases). Trimming shortened V by 2 bases and J by 5 bases, and 12 bases separated the two germline ends. The CDR3 extends over 15 amino acids. Looked up from germline, CDR1 is MNHEY and CDR2 is SMNVEV (reference sequence). As DNA, the CDR3 is TGTGCCAGCAGTTTAGGGGACCGACGGAATGAAAAACTGTTTTTT. Translation gives CASSLGDRRNEKLFF.

V and J are TRBV12-3 or TRBV12-4 and TRBJ2-1; 8 bases are a match to TRBD2. The ends lost 4 bases at V and 2 bases at J; junction bases unmatched: 7. The CDR3 spans 16 residues. The CDR3 protein is CASSSITSGTYNEQFF. The CDR3, as DNA: TGTGCCAGCAGTTCCATAACTAGCGGTACCTACAATGAGCAGTTCTTC.

The chain employs TRBV6-5 and TRBJ2-3; 8 bases match TRBD2. The CDR3 runs to 19 residues. With 1 base clipped from V and 1 base from J, the junction kept 13 bases outside the gene matches. CDR1 is MNHEY, CDR2 SVGAGI, per germline. CDR3 protein: CASSYWVAGSFLGTDTQYF. The CDR3 region has the DNA TGTGCCAGCAGTTACTGGGTAGCGGGGTCCTTCCTCGGCACAGATACGCAGTATTTT.

This clonotype has just one count. The V call is TRBV29-1, the J call TRBJ2-5; D assignment may be TRBD1 or TRBD2 (5 bases each). CDR1 SQVTM and CDR2 ANQGSEA come from the germline V gene. Trimming cost V 6 bases and J 2 bases, with 16 bases left between them. This CDR3 comprises 14 residues. The DNA for the CDR3 is TGCAGCGTGGAACCCCGGGACGAGCAAGAGACCCAGTACTTC. Its protein product is CSVEPRDEQETQYF.

In this sample, this clonotype turned up a few times. The V and J genes are TRBV3-1 and TRBJ1-2; D might be TRBD1 (5 bases). The ends were cut back, 1 base at V and 8 bases at J, with 8 bases in the middle. CDR1 and CDR2 (germline): LGHDT, YNNKEL (reference sequence). This CDR3 comprises 12 residues. In DNA form, the CDR3 reads TGTGCCAGCAGCCAAGGACAGAGGGGCTACACCTTC. Its protein is CASSQGQRGYTF.

The rearrangement links TRBV6-5 to TRBJ2-1; 10 positions match TRBD2. Germline CDR1 is MNHEY and CDR2 is SVGAGI. Trimming took 2 bases from V and 1 from J; bases not matched to a gene: 5. The CDR3 extends over 17 amino acids. Here the CDR3 DNA reads TGTGCCAGCAGTTACCTAGCGGGAGTGGGGTCCTACAATGAGCAGTTCTTC. Its translation: CASSYLAGVGSYNEQFF.

This chain connects TRBV6-6 to TRBJ2-6; 8 positions match TRBD1. Germline lookup yields CDR1 MNHNY and CDR2 SVGAGI (reference sequence). The V gene end was trimmed by 3 bases and the J gene end by 0 bases; junction bases not matched to a gene: 10. This CDR3 comprises 19 residues. CDR3 protein: CASSYLGQGENSGANVLTF. The CDR3 nucleotides are TGTGCCAGCAGTTATCTCGGACAGGGCGAGAACTCTGGGGCCAACGTCCTGACTTTC.